This T cell receptor beta chain was recorded in a study of blood T cell repertoires in COVID-19. Germline trimming cut 5 bases from V and 5 bases from J; bases unmatched to any gene: 3. The CDR3 consists of 14 residues. The germline V gene encodes CDR1 MDHEN and CDR2 SYDVKM. Sequencing was performed with immunoSEQ multiplex PCR; in TCRdb, only in-frame clones are kept and a portion is missing. In the table there are roughly 350,000 clones, more than 90% of which are singletons. The V gene is TRBV28, the J gene TRBJ2-4; 10 nucleotides line up with TRBD1. Sequenced material: PBMCs or T cells enriched from blood (not recorded which). This receptor was taken from a woman in her thirties who had recovered from COVID-19. The CDR3 protein is CASSPGTGENIQYF. The CDR3 coding sequence is TGTGCCAGCAGTCCCGGGACAGGGGAAAACATTCAGTACTTC.